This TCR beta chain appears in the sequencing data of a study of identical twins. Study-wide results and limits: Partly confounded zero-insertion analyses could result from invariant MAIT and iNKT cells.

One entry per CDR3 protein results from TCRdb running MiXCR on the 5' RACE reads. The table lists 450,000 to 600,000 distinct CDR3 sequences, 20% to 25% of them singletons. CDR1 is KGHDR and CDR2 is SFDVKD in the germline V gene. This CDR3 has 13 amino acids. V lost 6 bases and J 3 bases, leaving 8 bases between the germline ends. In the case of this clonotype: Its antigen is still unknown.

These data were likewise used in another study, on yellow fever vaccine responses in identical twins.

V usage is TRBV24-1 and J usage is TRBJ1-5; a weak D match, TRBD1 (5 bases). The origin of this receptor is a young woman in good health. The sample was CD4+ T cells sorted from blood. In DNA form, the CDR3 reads TGTGCCACCAGTCTCAGGGACAATCAGCCCCAGCATTTT. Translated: CATSLRDNQPQHF.